Listed below are T cell receptor beta chains from one sample, sequenced in a study of T cell changes during pregnancy in multiple sclerosis. Generated by immunoSEQ multiplex PCR, the TCRdb table keeps only in-frame clones and is missing some. The sample includes under 65,000 clones, around nine tenths of them seen just once. The sequences come from CD4+ T cells from peripheral blood mononuclear cells, collected after pregnancy. All receptors come from a female donor in good health, enrolled as a control in a pregnancy study. Each CDR3 is given without its conserved first and last residue. Fields, in order: CDR3 length, J gene, V gene, D gene, CDR3 protein. A D gene is named only where the DNA matches it firmly.

13 TRBJ1-5 TRBV19 TRBD1 ATRGDRAWNQPQH
12 TRBJ1-4 TRBV5-1 TRBD1 ASRVTGEVEKLF
12 TRBJ1-3 TRBV5-1 - ASSLGTEGNTIY
12 TRBJ2-7 TRBV5-6 - ASSTWTRVYEQY
11 TRBJ2-3 TRBV7-2 TRBD1 ASSLATGDTQY
11 TRBJ2-3 TRBV6-1 TRBD2 ASATSGGGTQY
12 TRBJ2-7 TRBV4-1 - ASSQIYREEEQY
13 TRBJ2-6 TRBV5-8 - ASSLTGPGANVLT
12 TRBJ1-5 TRBV7-9 - ASSLTGRDQPQH
13 TRBJ2-5 TRBV6-6 - ASSYAIQNVGTQY
12 TRBJ2-7 TRBV5-6 - ASSLVAGVGEQY
10 TRBJ1-5 TRBV12-2 - ASRLLSFPQH
13 TRBJ2-5 TRBV6-5 TRBD2 ASSSPGLAKETQY
15 TRBJ2-1 TRBV19 - ASSAQGGRTGNNEQF